This T cell receptor (beta chain) stems from a study of T cell repertoires in cytomegalovirus infection. As for this clonotype: No antigen is known for it.

With 7 bases clipped from V and 7 bases from J, the junction kept 12 bases outside the gene matches. Germline lookup yields CDR1 MNHEY and CDR2 SMNVEV (reference sequence). The CDR3 has 15 amino acids. Using its own MiXCR run on the reads, TCRdb lists one record per CDR3 protein. The sample consists of roughly 800,000 distinct CDR3 sequences, roughly 28% of them appearing once. This material consisted of cultured CD8+ T cells from PBMCs, taken from culture after CMV antigen stimulation. The chain links TRBV27 to TRBJ2-1, with 8 bases matching TRBD1. This clonotype was sampled from a human donor in good health (CMV status not recorded). Some clones in this sample may be carry-over from other donors' samples. The CDR3 nucleotides are TGTGCCAGCACAAGGGCGGACAGGGTTAGGAATGAGCAGTTCTTC. This translates into CASTRADRVRNEQFF.